A selection of T cell receptor beta chains follows, all from one sample in a study of blood T cell repertoires in COVID-19. The method was immunoSEQ multiplex PCR; TCRdb's version includes in-frame clones alone and lacks a portion of them. The sample records over 50,000 clones, around 88% being singletons. Sequenced sample: peripheral blood. The receptors were sampled from a human donor in a cohort sampled during active COVID-19. CDR3s include the opening cysteine and the closing phenylalanine or tryptophan. D genes are given only for firm matches. A row's size may be missing; if present it is once, few, many or a size class.

V	size	J	length	D	DNA	CDR3
TRBV3-1/TRBV3-2	.	TRBJ2-1	13	TRBD2	TGTGCCAGCAAGCGGGGAGGGAGGGATGAGCAGTTCTTC	CASKRGGRDEQFF
TRBV7-9	.	TRBJ2-5	14	.	TGTGCCAGCAGCTTAGCGGGAGTACGAGAGACCCAGTACTTC	CASSLAGVRETQYF
TRBV28	.	TRBJ2-3	13	.	TGTGCCAGCTCGGGCTCTGAGGGAGATACGCAGTATTTT	CASSGSEGDTQYF
TRBV7-6	.	TRBJ2-3	13	.	TGTGCCAGCAGCTCGACTAGCACAGATACGCAGTATTTT	CASSSTSTDTQYF
TRBV30	few	TRBJ1-2	14	TRBD1	TGTGCCTGGAGTGACGACAGGGTGGACTATGGCTACACCTTC	CAWSDDRVDYGYTF
TRBV9	.	TRBJ1-6	16	TRBD1	TGTGCCAGCAGCGGACCGGGACAGGTGATTAATTCACCCCTCCACTTT	CASSGPGQVINSPLHF
TRBV24-1	.	TRBJ2-3	15	TRBD1	TGTGCCACCAGTGCCGTGGGACAGGGCGCAGATACGCAGTATTTT	CATSAVGQGADTQYF
TRBV7-9	.	TRBJ1-3	15	.	TGTGCCAGCAGCTTAGAGCTCAGGGTTGGAAACACCATATATTTT	CASSLELRVGNTIYF
TRBV28	once	TRBJ2-5	16	TRBD1	TGTGCCAGCAGCTCATCAGGGACAGCTGGGCAAGAGACCCAGTACTTC	CASSSSGTAGQETQYF
TRBV12-3/TRBV12-4	.	TRBJ1-3	12	.	TGTGCCAGCAGTAGAAGCGGAAACACCATATATTTT	CASSRSGNTIYF
TRBV11-3	once	TRBJ1-1	14	TRBD1	TGTGCCAGCAGCTTCGGGACAGGGGTTTCTGAAGCTTTCTTT	CASSFGTGVSEAFF
TRBV7-2	once	TRBJ2-2	16	TRBD1	TGTGCCAGCAGCTCAGGGGGCCACGGGAAGGCCGGGGAGCTGTTTTTT	CASSSGGHGKAGELFF
TRBV28	.	TRBJ2-3	15	.	TGTGCCAGCAGTTTTGACTCCCCTGGGACAGATACGCAGTATTTT	CASSFDSPGTDTQYF
TRBV12-3/TRBV12-4	.	TRBJ1-2	11	.	TGTGCCAGCAGTTTACAAATGGGCTACACCTTC	CASSLQMGYTF
TRBV24-1	.	TRBJ2-1	19	TRBD2	TGTGCCACCAGTGATTTAGGGACTAGCGGGAACAGCTCCTACAATGAGCAGTTCTTC	CATSDLGTSGNSSYNEQFF
TRBV27	few	TRBJ2-1	15	TRBD1	TGTGCCAGCAGCTTACAGGGGGCATCCTACAATGAGCAGTTCTTC	CASSLQGASYNEQFF
TRBV29-1	once	TRBJ1-4	13	.	TGCAGCGTTGGAGGGCAGACTAATGAAAAACTGTTTTTT	CSVGGQTNEKLFF
TRBV11-2	once	TRBJ1-1	14	.	TGTGCCAGCAGACCTACAGGAACCTACTTTGAAGCTTTCTTT	CASRPTGTYFEAFF
TRBV10-1	few	TRBJ2-7	14	.	TGCGCCAGCAGTGTGCAGGGGCGAGTGGACGAGCAGTACTTC	CASSVQGRVDEQYF
TRBV6-5	.	TRBJ1-4	14	.	TGTGCCAGCAGTTACTGGGGGACAAGTGAAAAACTGTTTTTT	CASSYWGTSEKLFF
TRBV5-8	.	TRBJ1-2	14	.	TGTGTCCCCACAAGCGGCCTGAGAATCTATGGCTACACCTTC	CVPTSGLRIYGYTF
TRBV5-5	.	TRBJ2-2	15	.	TGTGCCAGCAGCTTGTCGCAGTTGAACACCGGGGAGCTGTTTTTT	CASSLSQLNTGELFF
TRBV19	.	TRBJ1-2	13	.	TGTGCCAGTAGTCTGGGGGCAGGCTATGGCTACACCTTC	CASSLGAGYGYTF
TRBV5-8	few	TRBJ2-1	11	.	TGTGCCAGCAGCTTGCCCCTAGAGCAGTTCTTC	CASSLPLEQFF
TRBV18	.	TRBJ2-5	16	TRBD1	TGTGCCAGCTCACCACCCTTCGGGACAGGACAAGAGACCCAGTACTTC	CASSPPFGTGQETQYF
TRBV7-2	.	TRBJ2-7	14	.	TGTGCCAGCAGCTTAGAAGCAGGTTTCGCCGAGCAGTACTTC	CASSLEAGFAEQYF
TRBV6-5	.	TRBJ1-2	15	TRBD1	TGTGCCAGCAGAAACCTTGGGACAGGGGGCGGTGGCTACACCTTC	CASRNLGTGGGGYTF
TRBV7-9	.	TRBJ2-7	16	.	TGTGCCAGCAGCCCCGGGACTCCCCCTCTCTCCTACGAGCAGTACTTC	CASSPGTPPLSYEQYF
TRBV6-2/TRBV6-3	.	TRBJ2-7	14	.	TGTGCCAGCAGTTACCCTAGTCCCTCCTACGAGCAGTACTTC	CASSYPSPSYEQYF
TRBV2	.	TRBJ2-7	13	TRBD1	TGTGCCAGCAGGGACAGGGGGTCCTACGAGCAGTACTTC	CASRDRGSYEQYF
TRBV11-2	.	TRBJ1-1	13	.	TGTGCCAGCAGCCTACAGGGGAACACTGAAGCTTTCTTT	CASSLQGNTEAFF
TRBV28	.	TRBJ1-2	12	.	TGTGCCAGCAGATTAGGCAGGGATGGCTACACCTTC	CASRLGRDGYTF
TRBV4-2	.	TRBJ2-1	14	.	TGTGCCAGCAGCCAAGGGGGGGCGGGGGATGAGCAGTTCTTC	CASSQGGAGDEQFF
TRBV5-1	.	TRBJ2-5	16	.	TGCGCCAGCAGCTTCGAGGGGGGGCTGGCGGGGGAGACCCAGTACTTC	CASSFEGGLAGETQYF